The present entry profiles one T cell receptor (beta chain) with its context. This may arise from a read error, as a much more abundant clone is one base away. The sample belongs to a study of tumor-infiltrating lymphocytes in primary liver carcinoma. Study as a whole: Tumors, staged T1-T3 N0M0, spanned roughly 4 to 10 cm.

DNA and RNA were both co-extracted from approximately 20-30 mg of bulk tissue that had not been sorted. The study found over 90% viable tumor cells in every tumor sample. The input was roughly 0.5 ug total RNA; TCR beta cDNA was made from it with a constant-region primer. Library construction for TCR beta comprised three nested multiplex PCR rounds performed with slightly modified ARM-PCR. Amplification in the first two PCR rounds was performed using TRBV1-TRBV30 forward primers and a C-beta reverse primer for approximately 10 cycles each. TCRdb analysed the multiplex PCR reads with MiXCR anew, one entry per CDR3 protein. This sample has 52,000 or so distinct CDR3 sequences; about 78% occur once, and the top ten carry approximately 25%. The germline CDR1 and CDR2 sequences are MGHDK and SYGVNS. CDR3 length: 16 residues.

Sequencing was carried out using liver tumor tissue from sampling region 5. The sample's subset: tumor region T5, tumor centre. The chain combines TRBV25-1 with TRBJ1-2; 9 nucleotides agree with TRBD1. The sequence came from a middle-aged man with primary liver carcinoma and hepatitis B virus infection. CDR3: CASSATQGALFYGYIF. CDR3 nucleotides: TGTGCCAGCAGTGCGACACAGGGGGCTCTCTTCTATGGCTACATCTTC.